This T cell receptor beta chain is from a study of shared clonotypes between healthy human individuals (dated by TCRdb to about 2020). Some background on the complete study: The cohort comprised two women and a few men aged 18 to 49 years. For each donor, CD4 naive and CD4 memory were each given three plates, CD8 naive was given two plates, and CD8 memory was given one plate. Each donor's leukapheresis produced roughly between about 0.9 and 9.5 billion PBMCs. Libraries were prepared and TCR repertoires were sequenced by different laboratories using diverse techniques, in order to increase sequencing depth and limit assay-specific biases. The study deeply sequenced blood TCR repertoires of five healthy adults to estimate repertoire size and the extent of clonotype sharing between individuals.

Using the deep immunoSEQ assay, TCR CDR3 regions were amplified from genomic DNA by multiplex PCR. Extracted genomic DNA from each cell subset was spread evenly across all wells of several immunoSEQ 96-well plates, with each plate serving as a replicate. For sorted subsets, approximately 210 ng of genomic DNA, equivalent to roughly 30,000 T cell genomes, went into each replicate PCR. Purified libraries were quantified with a Qubit 3.0 fluorometer, sized on a Bioanalyzer 2100, and re-quantified with the KAPA Library Quantification kit. Each immunoSEQ 96-well plate was sequenced on its own single-read 150-cycle Illumina NextSeq 550 flow cell. As for the authors' bioinformatics: Because the immunoSEQ output held only junctional sequences and lacked quality scores, the filtering could not match the filtering applied to full-length reads. To assign V/J genes and CDR3, sequences were annotated against IMGT germline references using PyIR, a Python wrapper for IgBLAST v1.9. Reads were filtered out if the reads had weak V/J assignments (E-value above 1e-6), no CDR3, stop codons, out-of-frame junctions, or ambiguous translated residues. A V3J clonotype was defined by an identical inferred V gene, J gene, and CDR3 amino acid sequence. Percentage overlap between repertoires was computed as shared unique clonotypes divided by the size of the smaller repertoire. RTK rarefaction, the Chao1 estimator, and Recon v2.1 estimates of unobserved clonotypes were used to assess repertoire richness. Generation probabilities were computed with OLGA for all TCRbeta clonotypes obtained by the gDNA method from several donors. As stored in TCRdb, this immuneACCESS dataset retains in-frame rearrangements with V and J assigned. A fraction of the clones does not appear; measured against another copy, unresolved V genes explain less than half of the discrepancy, and the remainder lacks a known reason. V and J calls and clone size are given by that table; D and trimming were obtained from the DNA. The sample table records over a million clones; around four fifths of these occur just once. The leading ten clones occupy approximately 1.5% of the sample.

The CDR3 runs 16 residues from the cysteine to the phenylalanine. Of all the DNA, just the CDR3 is kept, 48 bases in frame from base 1. Ends trimmed: V by 3 bases, J by 7 bases; bases unmatched to a gene: 14. Based on the germline V gene, the CDR1 and CDR2 sequences are SGHAT and FQNNGV. Summary of the overall study and its limitations: Higher generation probabilities were observed for clonotypes shared by all four sorted-subset donors than for non-shared clonotypes. Incomplete sequencing was indicated by rarefaction of sorted-subset datasets, despite the large sequencing depth. Sharing across several donors was observed for 4.5% to 6.5% of naive CD4, under 4% of naive CD8, about 2.3% of memory CD4, and around 0.4% of memory CD8 clonotypes. Pairwise subsampling led to the expectation that sequencing depth would affect the degree of clonotype sharing among donors. The small number of donors limited the genetic and exposure-history diversity represented. Only blood was sampled, and tissue TCR repertoires likely differ from those in blood. Naive subsets generally had larger estimated clonotype richness than memory subsets did.

This clone was detected a few times. No antigen is known for it. The record has no base qualities; no much larger clone is one base away. The donors were healthy, HIV-negative adults who had no recently reported acute infections or vaccinations. Only Caucasian adults living in Nashville, Tennessee, USA were represented among the donors. Magnetic negative selection was used to enrich CD4+ T cells, after which naive cells were positively selected on CD45RA and the negative fraction became the memory subset. Blood was obtained by leukapheresis, after which PBMCs were separated by Ficoll-Histopaque density gradient centrifugation and cryopreserved in liquid nitrogen vapor phase. Analytical flow cytometry was used to check the purity and quantity of each magnetically sorted T cell population. Each sorted fraction had its genomic DNA isolated and then quantified by UV absorbance on a Nanodrop 2000c.

The sequenced sample was memory CD4+ T cells sorted from blood. What the cell subset or site label conveys for this sample: CD45RA-negative fraction. The sequence is built from TRBV11-2 and TRBJ2-7; the central 8 bases match TRBD2. The clonotype was recovered from a young man in good health. The nucleotide sequence reads TGTGCCAGCAGCTTCGGTCCGATAGGACTAGCAGGAGAGCAGTACTTC. Translated, this gives CASSFGPIGLAGEQYF.